This TCR beta chain was sequenced in a study of blood T cell repertoires in COVID-19. Study overall: Researchers got acute and convalescent COVID-19 samples from the United States, Italy and Spain.

In the study's own analysis: Counts of nucleated cells, estimated from reference gene primer amplification, were obtained. Clones were sequenced by immunoSEQ multiplex PCR, and TCRdb holds only the in-frame ones, with some missing. The V and J calls and the clone size are those of that table, but D and trimming were determined from the DNA. The repertoire holds about 220,000 clones, with 70% to 90% as singletons. This CDR3 is built from 13 residues. Germline V gene sequence: CDR1 MNHNY, CDR2 SVGAGI (reference sequence). Trimming took off 3 bases at V and 8 bases at J, with 12 bases between the two ends.

Sequenced input: peripheral blood. This chain joins TRBV6-6 and TRBJ2-3, with a tentative D call TRBD2 (5 bases). The TCR originated in a human donor in a cohort sampled during active COVID-19. As DNA, the CDR3 is TGTGCCAGCAGTTATGACCCAGAGGGTACGCAGTATTTT. Translated, it gives CASSYDPEGTQYF.